Below, 28 T cell receptor beta chains from the same sample are listed, as sequenced in a study of T cells in women clearing cervical HPV infection listed by TCRdb under 2018. Libraries were built with the immunoSEQ multiplex PCR assay. TCRdb's version of the immuneACCESS table is confined to in-frame rearrangements and falls short of the full clone set. An unresolved V gene accounts for under half of the shortfall where checked; the remainder is of unknown origin. The sample's table lists a count of approximately 49,000 clones. The ten top clones hold about 1.5% of the sample. The material sequenced was blood buffy coat. The receptors come from a woman between 18 and 69 years old with a cervical HPV16 infection that either progressed to CIN3+ or cleared (not recorded which).

About this clone itself: The read stops 3 residues short of the end of the CDR3; the missing end is completed from the germline J gene. The rearrangement joins TRBV29-1 to TRBJ1-1; the D gene is possibly TRBD1 (6 bases). V lost 3 bases to trimming and J lost 0 bases, with 14 bases between them. The germline V gene has CDR1 SQVTM and CDR2 ANQGSEA. The CDR3 covers 15 residues. The sequenced part of the CDR3 DNA is TGCAGCGTTGAGGTCAGGGGAATCATGAACACTGAA. Its protein is CSVEVRGIMNTE. The entire CDR3 reads CSVEVRGIMNTEAFF.

Partial CDR3 DNA: TGTGCCAGCAGCTTAGGGGACAGGGGTGGTGAAAAA. Translation: CASSLGDRGGEK. The whole CDR3 sequence reads CASSLGDRGGEKLFF. This chain uses TRBV7-9 with TRBJ1-4; 10 bases match TRBD1. The read halts 3 residues ahead of the CDR3 end, with the missing end drawn from the germline J gene. CDR3 size: 15 residues. The V segment lost 1 base and the J segment 7 bases; nucleotides outside the gene matches: 3. The germline CDR1 and CDR2 sequences are SEHNR and FQNEAQ (reference sequence).

Concerning this clone: Read sequence stops 3 residues before the CDR3 end, and the germline J gene provides the missing end. This chain links TRBV5-1 with TRBJ2-5; D is ambiguous. This CDR3 is built from 13 residues. Germline assignment: CDR1 SGHRS and CDR2 YFSETQ. V lost 5 bases and J lost 5, with 13 bases in between. The part of the CDR3 DNA that was read is TGCGCCAGCAGTATCTTCCCCGGGGAGACC. This gives the protein CASSIFPGET. The full CDR3 protein is CASSIFPGETQYF.

In regard to this clone: Read data end 3 residues before the CDR3 end; the end is taken from the germline J gene. Other DNA sequences within the sample encode an identical CDR3. The V gene is TRBV5-4, the J gene TRBJ2-3; D may be TRBD2 (6 bases). The germline gives CDR1 SGHNT, CDR2 YYREEE (reference sequence). The CDR3 consists of 15 residues. V was shortened by 0 bases and J by 2 bases, with 10 bases between the two germline ends. The CDR3 is CASSLGLDVTDTQYF. CDR3 DNA (partial): TGTGCCAGCAGCTTGGGACTAGACGTCACAGATACG.

As to this clone: The DNA ends 3 residues before the CDR3 does, and the rest of the CDR3 is filled in from the germline J gene. Other DNA sequences in this sample translate to the same CDR3. The rearrangement joins TRBV6-2 or TRBV6-3 to TRBJ1-1; D might be TRBD1 (6 bases). Germline CDR1 MNHEY, CDR2 SVGEGT. With 5 bases removed from V and 1 base from J, the gap between germline ends came to 8 bases. This CDR3 region has 13 residues. CDR3 bases read: TGTGCCAGCAGTCCGGGACAGAACACTGAA. Its translation: CASSPGQNTE. The whole CDR3 region reads CASSPGQNTEAFF.

Notes on this clone: The read stops 3 residues short of the end of the CDR3; the missing end is completed from the germline J gene. V usage is TRBV7-3 and J usage is TRBJ1-1, with 7 bases lining up with TRBD1. V was clipped by 3 bases and J by 6 bases; unmatched bases: 7. The CDR3 covers 14 residues. CDR1 and CDR2 from the germline V gene are SGHTA and FQGTGA. The part of the CDR3 DNA that was read is TGTGCCAGCAGCTTTGATGACAGGGCCTCTGAA. Its protein product is CASSFDDRASE. The entire CDR3 reads CASSFDDRASEAFF.

Remarks on this clone: The DNA ends 3 residues before the CDR3 does, and the rest of the CDR3 is filled in from the germline J gene. This sequence joins TRBV12-3 or TRBV12-4 and TRBJ2-3, with D perhaps TRBD1 (6 bases). V was clipped by 6 bases and J by 3 bases, with 13 bases between them. The CDR3 has 14 amino acids. CDR3 protein: CASSDRGLTDTQYF. The DNA read from the CDR3 is TGTGCCAGCAGCGATAGGGGGTTAACAGATACG.

Details on this clone: The CDR3 end lies 3 residues beyond the end of the read and is filled in from the germline J gene. The V gene is TRBV7-9, the J gene TRBJ1-2, with TRBD1 as a possible D gene (6 bases). CDR3 size: 14 residues. Deletions cut 5 bases from V and 3 bases from J, with 13 bases between. Germline CDR1 is SEHNR and CDR2 is FQNEAQ (reference sequence). CDR3 sequence: CASSPQAGDYGYTF. CDR3 DNA (partial): TGTGCCAGCAGCCCCCAGGCAGGGGACTATGGC.

The CDR3 bases that were read are TGTGCCAGCAGTTACCAGGGGCCCTACGAG. Translation: CASSYQGPYE. The whole CDR3 protein reads CASSYQGPYEQYF. The chain combines TRBV12-3 or TRBV12-4 with TRBJ2-7; D might be TRBD1 (6 bases). The read gets to within 3 residues of the CDR3 end, and the germline J gene fills in the rest. The CDR3 has 13 residues. Trimming removed 4 bases from V and 2 bases from J, with 9 bases in between.

As to this clone: The CDR3 end falls 3 residues outside the read, so it is completed with the germline J gene. This sequence joins TRBV2 and TRBJ1-2, with 9 bases that match TRBD1. Unmatched junction bases numbered 12, after V lost 8 bases and J lost 2 bases. The CDR3 runs to 16 residues. In germline, CDR1 is SNHLY, CDR2 FYNNEI. CDR3: CASGPRGTGINYGYTF. CDR3 bases read: TGTGCCAGCGGACCGCGAGGGACAGGGATAAACTATGGC. Variable domain in full (rest from reference TRBV2 and TRBJ1-2): EPEVTQTPSHQVTQMGQEVILRCVPISNHLYFYWYRQILGQKVEFLVSFYNNEISEKSEIFDDQFSVERPDGSNFTLKIRSTKLEDSAMYFCASGPRGTGINYGYTFGSGTRLTVV.

Of note for this clone: The CDR3 is cut off 3 residues early in the read; its end comes from the germline J gene. This rearrangement joins TRBV6-2 or TRBV6-3 to TRBJ2-7; D is uncertain. The CDR3 is made up of 11 amino acids. V gave up 2 bases and J gave up 6 bases, with 5 bases separating them. Germline V lookup: CDR1 MNHEY, CDR2 SVGEGT. The CDR3 loop is CASSYKAEQYF. The CDR3 bases that were read are TGTGCCAGCAGTTACAAGGCCGAG.

As for this clone: The DNA ends 3 residues before the CDR3 does, and the rest of the CDR3 is filled in from the germline J gene. This chain connects TRBV5-1 to TRBJ1-3, with unresolved D. The CDR3 runs to 14 residues. Germline CDR1 is SGHRS and CDR2 is YFSETQ. V was clipped by 4 bases and J by 2 bases, with 10 bases between them. CDR3 DNA (partial): TGCGCCAGCAGCGTGGAAGCTCCTGGAAACACC. Residues: CASSVEAPGNT. The full CDR3 sequence reads CASSVEAPGNTIYF.

Notes on this clone: The read is 3 residues too short to cover the CDR3 end, so that end is filled in from the germline J gene. The rearrangement joins TRBV20-1 to TRBJ2-3, with 9 bases identical to TRBD2. CDR1 and CDR2 from the germline V gene are DFQATT and SNEGSKA (reference sequence). The CDR3 is 14 amino acids. V shed 1 base, J shed 6 bases, and the junction held 5 bases outside the gene matches. The covered CDR3 bases are TGCAGTGCTAGAGGCGGGGGGGGGTCGGATACG. Translated: CSARGGGGSDT. The full CDR3 reads CSARGGGGSDTQYF.

A note on this clone: The CDR3 end falls 3 residues outside the read, so it is completed with the germline J gene. The rearrangement uses TRBV13 and TRBJ2-3; TRBD1 aligns across 8 bases. The V gene's germline CDR1 is PRHDT and CDR2 FYEKMQ (reference sequence). The CDR3 is 15 amino acids. The ends lost 4 bases at V and 3 bases at J; junction bases unmatched: 6. The CDR3 sequence: CASSYWTGRTDTQYF. The CDR3 bases that were read are TGTGCCAGCAGCTACTGGACAGGGAGGACAGATACG.

A note on this clone: The read falls 3 residues short of the CDR3 end, and the missing part is taken from the germline J gene. The genes are TRBV2 and TRBJ1-5; 7 nucleotides agree with TRBD1. There are 17 residues in the CDR3. V was clipped by 6 bases and J by 0 bases; unmatched bases: 11. CDR1 and CDR2 from the germline V gene are SNHLY and FYNNEI. The sequenced CDR3 bases are TGTGCCAGCAGCGAACAGGGGCCCGTTTATAGCAATCAGCCC. Translated: CASSEQGPVYSNQP. The whole CDR3 protein reads CASSEQGPVYSNQPQHF.

About this clone: The sequence runs out 3 residues before the end of the CDR3; the remainder is reconstructed from the germline J gene. The V and J genes are TRBV7-9 and TRBJ1-2; D ambiguous. The germline V gene has CDR1 SEHNR and CDR2 FQNEAQ (reference sequence). The CDR3 contains 12 residues. This CDR3 reads CASSFTGEGYTF. The sequenced CDR3 bases are TGTGCCAGCAGCTTCACGGGTGAAGGC.

Of note for this clone: The missing CDR3 end, 3 residues past where the read stops, is filled in from the germline J gene. The chain carries TRBV5-1 and TRBJ2-7; 10 nucleotides line up with TRBD1. CDR1 and CDR2 (germline): SGHRS, YFSETQ. The CDR3 extends over 15 amino acids. V was clipped by 4 bases and J by 3 bases; unmatched bases: 7. The CDR3: CASSVRTGGFYEQYF. Incomplete CDR3 DNA: TGCGCCAGCAGCGTTAGGACAGGGGGGTTCTACGAG.

Concerning this clone itself: Sequence at one end of the junction differs from germline and may be a read error. The read terminates 3 residues before the CDR3 end, so the remaining end is supplied by the germline J gene. The V call is TRBV4-2, the J call TRBJ2-7; D unclear. This CDR3 contains 15 residues. Looked up from germline, CDR1 is LGHNA and CDR2 is YNFKEQ. CDR3: CASSQEWANPYEQYF. The part of the CDR3 DNA that was read is TGCGCCAGCAGCCAAGAGTGGGCGAACCCCTACGAG.

Comment on this clone: The observed sequence ends 3 residues before the CDR3 terminus, with the missing tail filled in from the germline J gene. V and J are TRBV20-1 and TRBJ2-7, with 8 bases that match TRBD2. The V gene's germline CDR1 is DFQATT and CDR2 SNEGSKA (reference sequence). The CDR3 runs to 15 residues. Germline trimming cut 2 bases from V and 0 bases from J; bases unmatched to any gene: 6. The CDR3: CSARKGGGLSYEQYF. CDR3 DNA, as far as it was read: TGCAGTGCTAGAAAGGGCGGGGGGCTCTCCTACGAG.

Note on this clone: The CDR3 end falls 3 residues outside the read, so it is completed with the germline J gene. V is TRBV19 and J is TRBJ2-3, with D possibly being TRBD2 (6 bases). The germline CDR1 and CDR2 sequences are LNHDA and SQIVND (reference sequence). This CDR3 region has 16 residues. V lost 3 bases and J lost 1, with 14 bases in between. The CDR3: CASSIGLGGGTDTQYF. Incomplete CDR3 DNA: TGTGCCAGTAGTATTGGGCTCGGGGGAGGCACAGATACG.

As regards this clone: The CDR3 is cut off 3 residues early in the read; its end comes from the germline J gene. The chain is built from TRBV20-1 and TRBJ2-7; no firm D call. Germline-derived CDR1 and CDR2 are DFQATT and SNEGSKA (reference sequence). V dropped 3 bases and J dropped 2 bases, with 20 bases sitting between them. The CDR3 is made up of 16 amino acids. CDR3 DNA (partial): TGCAGTGCTAGCCCAAAAAAATTGGCGGTCCCCTACGAG. This codes for CSASPKKLAVPYE. The CDR3 reads in full as CSASPKKLAVPYEQYF.

Regarding this clone: The sequence runs out 3 residues before the end of the CDR3; the remainder is reconstructed from the germline J gene. The rearrangement uses TRBV5-1 and TRBJ2-2; 9 bases are shared with TRBD1. The V gene's germline CDR1 is SGHRS and CDR2 YFSETQ. The ends lost 4 bases at V and 2 bases at J; junction bases unmatched: 15. The CDR3 covers 19 residues. CDR3 residues: CASSPHPGTGLVNTGELFF. The covered CDR3 bases are TGCGCCAGCAGCCCTCACCCCGGGACAGGGCTTGTTAACACCGGGGAG.

The CDR3 DNA, read in part, is TGTGCCAGCAGCTTACGGGGGACAGCCAACTACGAG. As protein: CASSLRGTANYE. The complete CDR3 reads CASSLRGTANYEQYF. V is TRBV7-2 and J is TRBJ2-7; possible D gene TRBD1, 7 bases. The read ends 3 residues shy of where the CDR3 ends; the end is completed using the germline J gene. V gave up 2 bases and J gave up 3 bases, with 14 bases separating them. This CDR3 is 15 amino acids long. From germline, CDR1 is SGHTA and CDR2 FQGNSA.

About this clone: Read sequence stops 3 residues before the CDR3 end, and the germline J gene provides the missing end. This chain connects TRBV7-2 to TRBJ1-2; 7 nucleotides line up with TRBD1. CDR3 length equals 13 residues. The germline V gene encodes CDR1 SGHTA and CDR2 FQGNSA. The CDR3 bases that were read are TGTGCCAGCAGCTTAGGAGGGGGCAAAGGC. This encodes CASSLGGGKG. The full CDR3 sequence reads CASSLGGGKGYTF.

A word on this clone: The CDR3 extends 3 residues past the end of the read, so its final part is completed from the germline J gene. The chain has TRBV20-1 and TRBJ2-7; perhaps TRBD1 as D (6 bases). Per germline, CDR1 DFQATT and CDR2 SNEGSKA (reference sequence). This CDR3 contains 15 residues. V was cut by 6 bases and J by 0 bases, with 18 bases left in between. The CDR3 protein is CSASLRDILSYEQYF. Partial CDR3 DNA: TGCAGTGCCAGCCTCCGGGACATACTCTCCTACGAG.

On this clone itself: Read data end 3 residues before the CDR3 end; the end is taken from the germline J gene. The chain has TRBV7-2 and TRBJ2-7, with 7 bases fitting TRBD1. The V segment lost 4 bases and the J segment 2 bases; nucleotides outside the gene matches: 2. The CDR3 spans 13 residues. CDR1 and CDR2 from the germline V gene are SGHTA and FQGNSA. CDR3 residues: CASSSGQTYEQYF. CDR3 DNA, as far as it was read: TGTGCCAGCAGCTCGGGACAGACCTACGAG. Together with reference TRBV7-2 and TRBJ2-7, the CDR3 gives the full variable domain: GAGVSQSPSNKVTEKGKDVELRCDPISGHTALYWYRQSLGQGLEFLIYFQGNSAPDKSGLPSDRFSAERTGGSVSTLTIQRTQQEDSAVYLCASSSGQTYEQYFGPGTRLTVT.

Worth noting for this clone: The DNA ends 3 residues before the CDR3 does, and the rest of the CDR3 is filled in from the germline J gene. This sequence joins TRBV6-1 and TRBJ1-2; D uncertain. Trimming stripped 4 bases from V and 3 bases from J, with 9 bases between. From germline, CDR1 is MNHNS and CDR2 SASEGT. CDR3 length: 13 residues. The sequenced CDR3 bases are TGTGCCAGCAGTGTCCTCAGCGACTATGGC. Protein: CASSVLSDYG. The whole CDR3 sequence is CASSVLSDYGYTF.

A word on this clone: The read falls 3 residues short of the CDR3 end, and the missing part is taken from the germline J gene. This sequence joins TRBV28 and TRBJ1-2; 11 nucleotides match TRBD1. The ends lost 2 bases at V and 4 bases at J; junction bases unmatched: 6. The length of the CDR3 is 16 residues. Germline-derived CDR1 and CDR2 are MDHEN and SYDVKM. CDR3 region: CASSLPSGTGGYGYTF. The sequenced CDR3 bases are TGTGCCAGCAGTTTACCCTCCGGGACAGGGGGCTATGGC.